The T cell receptor (beta chain) under discussion was sequenced for a study of T cell responses to AZD1222 COVID-19 vaccine. Clones were read by immunoSEQ multiplex PCR, and TCRdb kept only the in-frame ones, dropping some. The table records some 130,000 clones, roughly nine tenths of them present only once. The CDR3 has 14 residues. Germline values: CDR1 SGHRS, CDR2 YFSETQ. Trimming pared 4 bases from V and 0 bases from J, leaving 10 bases between. Study-level findings and limits: Among those given AZD1222, only five to seven were seropositive at baseline. Increased Spike-specific TCR breadth and depth were observed after two AZD1222 doses. Regions left unmutated in variants are reportedly the target of nearly half of spike-specific TCRs. Sampling that yielded the repertoires occurred only after the peak T cell response.

As concerns this clone: The antigen is unknown.

The chain links TRBV5-1 to TRBJ1-1; TRBD1 might be the D (6 bases). The sequence was collected from an adult who received the AZD1222 COVID-19 vaccine. Material: peripheral blood, obtained 28 days after the second AZD1222 dose. The chain's CDR3 is CASSRRGMNTEAFF. CDR3 bases: TGCGCCAGCAGCCGCAGGGGCATGAACACTGAAGCTTTCTTT.